The 14 T cell receptor beta chains reported below all come from one sample, sequenced in a study of blood T cell repertoires in COVID-19. The repertoire was sequenced with immunoSEQ multiplex PCR; TCRdb's copy has only in-frame clones and lacks some. The sample has some 270,000 clones; approximately 85% are singletons. The sample comprised PBMCs or T cells enriched from blood (not recorded which). All receptors come from a woman in her 30s who had recovered from COVID-19.

V is TRBV10-3 and J is TRBJ2-1; a possible D gene is TRBD2 (5 bases). Per the germline V gene, CDR1 is ENHRY and CDR2 is SYGVKD. The length of the CDR3 is 16 residues. Trimming took off 2 bases at V and 5 bases at J, with 16 bases between the two ends. CDR3 coding DNA: TGTGCCATCAGTGAGGATCGGGGTGTCCAAAACAATGAGCAGTTCTTC. Translation gives CAISEDRGVQNNEQFF.

The rearrangement uses TRBV9 and TRBJ1-3; a possible D gene is TRBD1 (6 bases). The CDR3 extends over 17 amino acids. CDR1 is SGDLS and CDR2 is YYNGEE in the germline V gene. V dropped 4 bases and J dropped 0 bases, with 17 bases sitting between them. The CDR3 region is CASSPVGRGRSGNTIYF. In DNA, the CDR3 is TGTGCCAGCAGCCCAGTAGGCAGGGGACGCTCTGGAAACACCATATATTTT.

The chain recombines TRBV2 with TRBJ1-3; the D gene is possibly TRBD1 (5 bases). CDR1 is SNHLY, CDR2 FYNNEI, per germline. V dropped 6 bases and J dropped 0 bases, with 12 bases sitting between them. The CDR3 contains 15 residues. The CDR3 region is CASRPQGLSGNTIYF. The DNA of the CDR3 is TGTGCCAGCAGACCTCAGGGACTCTCTGGAAACACCATATATTTT.

The CDR3 nucleotides are TGTGCCAGCAGCTTAACCCAGGGATTTGGGGAAAAACTGTTTTTT. The encoded protein is CASSLTQGFGEKLFF. V is TRBV13 and J is TRBJ1-4; a possible D gene is TRBD1 (5 bases). Per germline, CDR1 PRHDT and CDR2 FYEKMQ (reference sequence). V was pared by 2 bases and J by 8 bases, with 15 bases between. This CDR3 is 15 amino acids long.

The chain is built from TRBV4-1 and TRBJ2-1; 9 bases agree with TRBD2. The CDR3 spans 16 residues. The germline gives CDR1 MGHRA, CDR2 YSYEKL. V trimming: 1 base; J trimming: 8 bases; junction bases outside the gene matches: 9. CDR3 region: CASSQARGRAIDEQFF. In nucleotides, the CDR3 is TGCGCCAGCAGCCAAGCCCGCGGGAGGGCTATAGATGAGCAGTTCTTC.

V and J are TRBV6-6 and TRBJ2-6; D remains unclear. V was trimmed by 4 bases and J by 4 bases, leaving 2 bases between them. Looked up from germline, CDR1 is MNHNY and CDR2 is SVGAGI (reference sequence). This CDR3 has 12 amino acids. The CDR3 protein is CASSSGANVLTF. The CDR3 DNA reads TGTGCCAGCAGTTCAGGGGCCAACGTCCTGACTTTC.

Turning to this clone: A read error may account for a junction end that differs from germline. This chain uses TRBV6-2 or TRBV6-3 with TRBJ2-5; D might be TRBD2 (7 bases). This CDR3 comprises 15 residues. In germline, CDR1 is MNHEY, CDR2 SVGEGT. The CDR3: CASSYSVGGRETQYF. CDR3 sequence (DNA): TGTGCCAGCAGCTACTCCGTGGGGGGGCGAGAGACCCAGTACTTC.

The rearrangement links TRBV7-2 to TRBJ2-7; a weak D match, TRBD2 (6 bases). In germline, CDR1 is SGHTA, CDR2 FQGNSA. CDR3 length: 13 residues. V was shortened by 4 bases and J by 3 bases, with 10 bases between the two germline ends. CDR3 region: CASSYGGVYEQYF. CDR3 nucleotide sequence: TGTGCCAGCAGCTATGGCGGGGTCTACGAGCAGTACTTC.

In its sample, this clone was seen a few times. This chain connects TRBV2 to TRBJ1-2, with 8 bases that match TRBD1. Germline V gene sequence: CDR1 SNHLY, CDR2 FYNNEI. The CDR3 runs to 12 residues. V shed 6 bases and J 5 bases; nucleotides not matched to a gene: 2. CDR3 protein: CASSGQGYGYTF. The CDR3 region has the DNA TGTGCCAGCAGCGGACAGGGATATGGCTACACCTTC.

The chain links TRBV5-4 to TRBJ1-1; D remains unclear. This CDR3 spans 11 amino acids. The germline V gene encodes CDR1 SGHNT and CDR2 YYREEE (reference sequence). Trimming removed 2 bases from V and 5 bases from J, with 4 bases in between. CDR3 nucleotide sequence: TGTGCCAGCAGCTTACAGACTGAAGCTTTCTTT. Translating it yields CASSLQTEAFF.

J is TRBJ1-2 and V is TRBV3-1 (or the pseudogene TRBV3-2); tentatively, D is TRBD1 (5 bases). This CDR3 spans 16 amino acids. Trimming pared 0 bases from V and 7 bases from J, leaving 18 bases between. Germline loops: CDR1 LGHDT, CDR2 YNNKEL (reference sequence). The CDR3 DNA follows: TGTGCCAGCAGCCAAGATCTGACAGTGCGTCTCTCTGGCTACACCTTC. This encodes CASSQDLTVRLSGYTF.

V usage is TRBV11-3 and J usage is TRBJ2-3; 10 bases match TRBD2. The CDR3 is 17 residues long. Germline trimming cut 5 bases from V and 5 bases from J; bases unmatched to any gene: 13. The germline gives CDR1 SGHNT, CDR2 YENEEA. This chain's CDR3 is CASSAGIAGGSVDTQYF. The CDR3 DNA reads TGTGCCAGCAGCGCCGGAATAGCGGGAGGCTCAGTAGATACGCAGTATTTT. Combining the CDR3 with reference TRBV11-3 and TRBJ2-3 gives the whole variable domain EAGVVQSPRYKIIEKKQPVAFWCNPISGHNTLYWYLQNLGQGPELLIRYENEEAVDDSQLPKDRFSAERLKGVDSTLKIQPAELGDSAVYLCASSAGIAGGSVDTQYFGPGTRLTVL.

This chain connects TRBV12-3 or TRBV12-4 to TRBJ1-1; D is unresolved. The CDR3 is 11 amino acids. Trimming removed 10 bases at V and 8 bases at J, with 14 bases between. Here the CDR3 DNA reads TGTGCCACCCTGACACCCAGCGAAGCTTTCTTT. Translation: CATLTPSEAFF.

There are a few counts of this clone. This chain joins TRBV28 and TRBJ1-1; perhaps TRBD1 as D (5 bases). Trimming stripped 5 bases from V and 5 bases from J, with 15 bases between. CDR1 MDHEN and CDR2 SYDVKM come from the germline V gene. The CDR3 is made up of 14 amino acids. The CDR3 DNA reads TGTGCCAGCAGTGCTGTGGGGCGAAGGACTGAAGCTTTCTTT. It specifies CASSAVGRRTEAFF.